One and the same sample provided the 10 T cell receptor beta chains below, sequenced in a study of T cell responses to AZD1222 COVID-19 vaccine. Some clones are missing from TCRdb's copy, which holds only in-frame ones; the method was immunoSEQ multiplex PCR. The profile shows about 85,000 clones, 86% of them singletons. This material consisted of peripheral blood, taken on day 0 of AZD1222 vaccination. These receptors all come from an adult in good health.

This chain connects TRBV7-9 to TRBJ1-5; D not resolved. In germline, CDR1 is SEHNR, CDR2 FQNEAQ (reference sequence). CDR3 length: 14 amino acids. V shed 5 bases and J shed 0 bases, with 8 bases lying between them. CDR3 amino acids: CASSLSYSNQPQHF. CDR3 DNA sequence: TGTGCCAGCAGCCTTAGTTATAGCAATCAGCCCCAGCATTTT.

This CDR3 is CASSLTVSSVHGYTF. The CDR3 coding sequence is TGCGCCAGCAGCTTGACGGTCAGCTCCGTGCACGGCTACACCTTC. The chain has TRBV5-1 and TRBJ1-2; D uncertain. Trimming pared 1 base from V and 8 bases from J, leaving 18 bases between. This CDR3 has 15 residues. In germline, CDR1 is SGHRS, CDR2 YFSETQ.

The gene calls are TRBV5-1 and TRBJ2-5, with TRBD1 matching 8 bases. From germline, CDR1 is SGHRS and CDR2 YFSETQ. The J segment lost 1 base and the V segment lost 0 bases, leaving 5 bases of the junction unmatched. The CDR3 extends over 16 amino acids. The CDR3 DNA reads TGCGCCAGCAGCTTGGGACGCAGGGGGCCCCAAGAGACCCAGTACTTC. Translation gives CASSLGRRGPQETQYF.

In its sample, this clone was seen once. The chain combines TRBV18 with TRBJ2-2; D unresolved. The CDR3 has 13 residues. The germline V and J ends were trimmed by 3 bases and 7 bases, with 9 bases remaining between them. Germline CDR1 is KGHSH and CDR2 is LQKENI. CDR3 in DNA: TGTGCCAGCTCACCTACGATGGGCGGGGAGCTGTTTTTT. Translation gives CASSPTMGGELFF.

The rearrangement joins TRBV30 to TRBJ1-1, with D perhaps matching TRBD1 (5 bases). This CDR3 spans 13 amino acids. The V and J ends lost 1 base and 2 bases respectively, with 8 bases between them. Germline CDR1 GTSNPN, CDR2 SVGIG (reference sequence). CDR3 sequence: CAWSGQGNTEAFF. The CDR3 DNA is TGTGCCTGGAGTGGTCAGGGTAACACTGAAGCTTTCTTT.

This chain uses TRBV6-6 with TRBJ2-1; 9 nucleotides match TRBD1. The V gene end was trimmed by 7 bases and the J gene end by 9 bases; junction bases not matched to a gene: 10. Germline V gene sequence: CDR1 MNHNY, CDR2 SVGAGI (reference sequence). CDR3 length: 14 residues. The CDR3 protein is CASIRTGEKGEQFF. The CDR3 DNA reads TGTGCCAGCATCAGGACAGGGGAAAAGGGTGAGCAGTTCTTC.

The chain's CDR3 is CASRSVEAGANVLTF. DNA of the CDR3: TGTGCCAGCAGATCGGTCGAGGCTGGGGCCAACGTCCTGACTTTC. This chain uses TRBV6-5 with TRBJ2-6; unclear D gene. The V and J ends lost 6 bases and 2 bases respectively, with 11 bases between them. The CDR3 has 15 amino acids. Germline assignment: CDR1 MNHEY and CDR2 SVGAGI.

The chain joins TRBV11-2 to TRBJ2-5, with no clear D. The V and J ends lost 1 base and 5 bases respectively, with 11 bases between them. Germline CDR1 SGHAT, CDR2 FQNNGV. The CDR3 contains 14 residues. CDR3 in amino acids: CASSLASPTETQYF. The CDR3 DNA is TGTGCCAGCAGCTTAGCCTCTCCTACGGAGACCCAGTACTTC.

The chain employs TRBV2 and TRBJ1-4; tentative D call: TRBD1 (5 bases). Germline values: CDR1 SNHLY, CDR2 FYNNEI. The CDR3 has 14 residues. V lost 8 bases and J lost 4, with 14 bases in between. The CDR3 nucleotides are TGTGCCAGCTCCGGACAAGGTGTTAATGAAAAACTGTTTTTT. It codes for CASSGQGVNEKLFF.

This clone was picked up a small number of times. V is TRBV14 and J is TRBJ2-1; 9 positions agree with TRBD1. CDR1 is SGHDN, CDR2 FVKESK, per germline. The CDR3 spans 16 residues. V lost 2 bases, J lost 8 bases, and 10 bases stayed unmatched. The CDR3: CASSQIWDRDRDEQFF. The CDR3 DNA reads as TGTGCCAGCAGCCAAATTTGGGACAGGGATAGAGATGAGCAGTTCTTC.